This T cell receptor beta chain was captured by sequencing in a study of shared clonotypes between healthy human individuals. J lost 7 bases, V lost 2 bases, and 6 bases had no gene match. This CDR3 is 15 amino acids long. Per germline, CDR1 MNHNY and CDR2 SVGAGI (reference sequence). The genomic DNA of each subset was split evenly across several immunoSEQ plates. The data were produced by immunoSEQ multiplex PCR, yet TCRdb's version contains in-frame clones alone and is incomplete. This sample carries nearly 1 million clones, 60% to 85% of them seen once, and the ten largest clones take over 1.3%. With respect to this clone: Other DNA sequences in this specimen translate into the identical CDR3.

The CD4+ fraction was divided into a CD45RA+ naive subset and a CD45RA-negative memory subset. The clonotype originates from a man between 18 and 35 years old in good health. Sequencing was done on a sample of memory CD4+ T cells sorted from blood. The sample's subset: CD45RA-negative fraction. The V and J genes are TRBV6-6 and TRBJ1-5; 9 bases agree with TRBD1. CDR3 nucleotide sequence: TGTGCCAGCAGTTACCCCACAGGGGGCGGGCAGCCCCAGCATTTT. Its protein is CASSYPTGGGQPQHF.